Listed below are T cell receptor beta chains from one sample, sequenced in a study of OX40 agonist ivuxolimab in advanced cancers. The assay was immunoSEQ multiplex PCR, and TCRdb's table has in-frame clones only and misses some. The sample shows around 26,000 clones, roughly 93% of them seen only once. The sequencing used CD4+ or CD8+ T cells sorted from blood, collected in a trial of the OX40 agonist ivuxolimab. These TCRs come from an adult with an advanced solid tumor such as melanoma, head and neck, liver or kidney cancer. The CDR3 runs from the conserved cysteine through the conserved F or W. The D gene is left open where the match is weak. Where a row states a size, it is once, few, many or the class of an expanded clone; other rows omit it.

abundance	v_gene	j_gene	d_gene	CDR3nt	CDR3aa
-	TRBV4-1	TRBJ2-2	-	TGCGCCAGCAGCCAAGATGAGACTAGTCCCGGGGAGCTGTTTTTT	CASSQDETSPGELFF
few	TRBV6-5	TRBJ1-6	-	TGTGCCAGCAGTTCCCCCGATTCACCCCTCCACTTT	CASSSPDSPLHF
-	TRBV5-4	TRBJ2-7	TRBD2	TGTGCCAGCAGCAATCCGGGACTAGATCGCGAGCAGTACTTC	CASSNPGLDREQYF
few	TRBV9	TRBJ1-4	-	TGTGCCAGCAGTTTGACAGCAACTAATGAAAAACTGTTTTTT	CASSLTATNEKLFF
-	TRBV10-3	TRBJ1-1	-	TGTGCCATCCGGCGGACGGGGACCGAGAACACTGAAGCTTTCTTT	CAIRRTGTENTEAFF
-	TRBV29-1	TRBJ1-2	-	TGCAGCGTAGATGGGACCGCCTCTTTC	CSVDGTASF
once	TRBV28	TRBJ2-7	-	TGTGCCAGCAGTTCGACTGATTCCTACGAGCAGTACTTC	CASSSTDSYEQYF
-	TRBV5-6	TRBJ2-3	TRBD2	TGTGCCAGCAGCTCAGAGGGGACTAGCGGGGGGATGACGCAGTATTTT	CASSSEGTSGGMTQYF
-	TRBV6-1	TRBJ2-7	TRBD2	TGTGCCAGCAGTGAGTCAGCGGGGGGCGAGCAGTACTTC	CASSESAGGEQYF
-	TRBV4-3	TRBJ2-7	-	TGCGCCAGCAGCCAAGCGTACGAGCAGTACTTC	CASSQAYEQYF
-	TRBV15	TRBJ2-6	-	TGTGCCACCAGCAGAGATAAATCCGGGGCCAACGTCCTGACTTTC	CATSRDKSGANVLTF
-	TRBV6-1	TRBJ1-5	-	TGTGCCAGCACAGGAACGTTATCCGATCAGCCCCAGCATTTT	CASTGTLSDQPQHF
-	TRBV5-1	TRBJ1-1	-	TGCGCCAGCAGCTTGGCCCTTTGGGGCGGGAGTGAAGCTTTCTTT	CASSLALWGGSEAFF
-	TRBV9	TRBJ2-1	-	TGTGCCAGCAGCACAGGGGGGGGGATCCACAATGAGCAGTTCTTC	CASSTGGGIHNEQFF
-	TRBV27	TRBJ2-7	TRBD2	TGTGCCAGCAGTTTAAGGGAGGGAGACGAGCAGTACTTC	CASSLREGDEQYF
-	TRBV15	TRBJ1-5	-	TGTGCCACCAGCAGAGGAGTGGGGGGGGCTCAGCCCCAGCATTTT	CATSRGVGGAQPQHF
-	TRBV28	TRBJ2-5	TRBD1	TGTGCCAGCAGTTTTACAGACAGGGGAATCCAAGAGACCCAGTACTTC	CASSFTDRGIQETQYF
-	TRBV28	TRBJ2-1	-	TGTGCCAGTCTTAACCCGGGGTCCCACTACAATGAGCAGTTCTTC	CASLNPGSHYNEQFF
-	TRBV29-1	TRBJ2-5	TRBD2	TGCAGCGTTTGGGGGGGTGGAGGGGTTGAGACCCAGTACTTC	CSVWGGGGVETQYF
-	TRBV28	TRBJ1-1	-	TGTGCCAGCAGTCCCCCTGGCGCGGGGGTTGGAGCTTTCTTT	CASSPPGAGVGAFF
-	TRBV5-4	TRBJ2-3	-	TGTGCCAGCAGCCAGGGTGGGGCAGATACGCAGTATTTT	CASSQGGADTQYF
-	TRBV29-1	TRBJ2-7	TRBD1	TGCAGCGTGACAGACAGGGGGCATTCCTACGAGCAGTACTTC	CSVTDRGHSYEQYF
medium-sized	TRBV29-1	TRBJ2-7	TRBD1	TGCAGCGTTGAAGTCTTGGGACAGGGGAGATACTTC	CSVEVLGQGRYF
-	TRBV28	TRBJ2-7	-	TGTGCCAGCAGTTTTGGGGCAGGGGGGGACTACGAGCAGTACTTC	CASSFGAGGDYEQYF
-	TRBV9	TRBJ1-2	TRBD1	TGTGCCAGCAGCGCCCAGACAGGGGGCGGGGACTATGGCTACACCTTC	CASSAQTGGGDYGYTF
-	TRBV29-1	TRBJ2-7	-	TGCAGCGGTACCTCGACCGGGAGCTACGAGCAGTACTTC	CSGTSTGSYEQYF
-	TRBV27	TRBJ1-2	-	TGTGCCAGCAGTTCTTGGGACCGTAACTATGGCTACACCTTC	CASSSWDRNYGYTF
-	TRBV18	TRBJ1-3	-	TGTGCCAGCTCACCATTGGGAGGGGGAGCCTACTCTGGAAACACCATATATTTT	CASSPLGGGAYSGNTIYF
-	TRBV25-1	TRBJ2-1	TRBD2	TGTGCCAGCAGTGCGACACTACTAGCGGGAGATGAGTTCTTC	CASSATLLAGDEFF
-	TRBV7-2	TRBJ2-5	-	TGTGCCAGCAGCTTCAGGGGCTACCTCCAAGAGACCCAGTACTTC	CASSFRGYLQETQYF
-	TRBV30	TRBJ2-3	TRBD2	TGTGCCTGGAGTTCCCTCGCGGGGGAAACAGATACGCAGTATTTT	CAWSSLAGETDTQYF
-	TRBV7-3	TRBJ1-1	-	TGTGCCAGCAGCTCAGAGAGGGGGATCGGTGAAGCTTTCTTT	CASSSERGIGEAFF
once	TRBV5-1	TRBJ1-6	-	TGCGCCAGCAGCTTGGGGGGGACTGGTAATTCACCCCTCCACTTT	CASSLGGTGNSPLHF
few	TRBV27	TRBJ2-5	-	TGTGCCAGCAGTTTATCTTACCAAGAGACCCAGTACTTC	CASSLSYQETQYF
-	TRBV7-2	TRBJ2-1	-	TGTGCCAGCAGCTTGACGGATGAGCAGTTCTTC	CASSLTDEQFF
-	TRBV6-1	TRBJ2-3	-	TGTGCCAGCAGTACGGTAGCCGGGGGCACAGATACGCAGTATTTT	CASSTVAGGTDTQYF
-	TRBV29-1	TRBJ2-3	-	TGCAGCGTTCGCCAGGGTAGCACAGATACGCAGTATTTT	CSVRQGSTDTQYF
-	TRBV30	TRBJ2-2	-	TGTGCCAGTCCCCGGGACCTAAACACCGGGGAGCTGTTTTTT	CASPRDLNTGELFF
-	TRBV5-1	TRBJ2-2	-	TGCGCCAGCAGCTTGCCCGGGGGTAGCGGTCCAAACACCGGGGAGCTGTTTTTT	CASSLPGGSGPNTGELFF
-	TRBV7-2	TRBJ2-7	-	TGTGCCAGCAGCTACGACTCTACGAGCTCCTACGAGCAGTACTTC	CASSYDSTSSYEQYF
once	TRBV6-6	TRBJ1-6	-	TGTGCCAGCAGTTACCGGGTCAACTCACCCCTCCACTTT	CASSYRVNSPLHF
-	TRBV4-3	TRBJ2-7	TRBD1	TGCGCCAGCAGCCTCGGGACAGGGTCGCCCTACGAGCAGTACTTC	CASSLGTGSPYEQYF
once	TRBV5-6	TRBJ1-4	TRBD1	TGTGCCAGCAGCTTGAGGGCGACAGGGAGGGTTGATGAAAAACTGTTTTTT	CASSLRATGRVDEKLFF
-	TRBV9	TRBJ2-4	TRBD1	TGTGCCAGCAGCGTCGGCAGGGGGCAAACAGGTGGCAAAAACATTCAGTACTTC	CASSVGRGQTGGKNIQYF
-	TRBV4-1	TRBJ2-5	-	TGCGCCAGCAGCCGCCAGGAAACCGGGGAGACCCAGTACTTC	CASSRQETGETQYF
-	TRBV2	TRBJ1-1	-	TGTGCCAGCAGTGAAGTTGGAGCTAACACTGAAGCTTTCTTT	CASSEVGANTEAFF
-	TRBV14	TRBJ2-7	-	TGTGCCAGCAGCCCCGTCTCTGGGGCATACGAGCAGTACTTC	CASSPVSGAYEQYF
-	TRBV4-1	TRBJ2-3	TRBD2	TGCGCCAGCAGTCGGACTAGCGGGGGTAGCACAGATACGCAGTATTTT	CASSRTSGGSTDTQYF
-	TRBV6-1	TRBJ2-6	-	TGTGCCAGCAGTGTAAGAACATCTGGGGCCAACGTCCTGACTTTC	CASSVRTSGANVLTF
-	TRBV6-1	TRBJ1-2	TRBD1	TGTGCCAGCAGTGAAGTCGACAGGGTTGGCTACACCTTC	CASSEVDRVGYTF
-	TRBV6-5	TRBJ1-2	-	TGTGCCAGCAGTAAGACAGACCGATATGGCTACACCTTC	CASSKTDRYGYTF
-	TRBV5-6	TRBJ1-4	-	TGTGCCAGCAGCTTGATTAGAACAGGTATGAATGAAAAACTGTTTTTT	CASSLIRTGMNEKLFF
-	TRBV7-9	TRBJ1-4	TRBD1	TGTGCCAGCAGTTTCGGACAGGGGACTAATGAAAAACTGTTTTTT	CASSFGQGTNEKLFF
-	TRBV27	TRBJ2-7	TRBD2	TGTGCCAGCAGTAAATCCGGGACTAGCGGCTCCTACGAGCAGTACTTC	CASSKSGTSGSYEQYF
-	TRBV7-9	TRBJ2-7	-	TGTGCCAGCAGCTTACAGAGCTCCTACGAGCAGTACTTC	CASSLQSSYEQYF
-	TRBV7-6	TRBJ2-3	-	TGTGCCAGCAGCTCACAGGGGACTAGCACAGATACGCAGTATTTT	CASSSQGTSTDTQYF
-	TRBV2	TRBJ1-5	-	TGTGCCAGCAGGACGCGGGCCCTCCCTAGCAATCAGCCCCAGCATTTT	CASRTRALPSNQPQHF